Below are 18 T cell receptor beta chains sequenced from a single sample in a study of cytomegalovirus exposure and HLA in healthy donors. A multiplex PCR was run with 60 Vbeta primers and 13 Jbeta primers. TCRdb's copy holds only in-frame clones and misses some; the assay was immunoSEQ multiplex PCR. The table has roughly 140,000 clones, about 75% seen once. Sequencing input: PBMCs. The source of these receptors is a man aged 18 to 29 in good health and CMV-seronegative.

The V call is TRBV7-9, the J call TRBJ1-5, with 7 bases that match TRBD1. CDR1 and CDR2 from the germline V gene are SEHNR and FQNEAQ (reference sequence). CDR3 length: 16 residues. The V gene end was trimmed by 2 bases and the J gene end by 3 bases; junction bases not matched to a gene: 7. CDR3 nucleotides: TGTGCCAGCAGCTTAATTACTGGGACAGACAATCAGCCCCAGCATTTT. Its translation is CASSLITGTDNQPQHF.

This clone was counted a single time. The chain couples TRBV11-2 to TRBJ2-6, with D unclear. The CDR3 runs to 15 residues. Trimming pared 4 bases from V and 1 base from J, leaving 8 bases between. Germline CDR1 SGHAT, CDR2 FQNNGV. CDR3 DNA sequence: TGTGCCAGCAGCTCACTGCTATCTGGGGCCAACGTCCTGACTTTC. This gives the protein CASSSLLSGANVLTF.

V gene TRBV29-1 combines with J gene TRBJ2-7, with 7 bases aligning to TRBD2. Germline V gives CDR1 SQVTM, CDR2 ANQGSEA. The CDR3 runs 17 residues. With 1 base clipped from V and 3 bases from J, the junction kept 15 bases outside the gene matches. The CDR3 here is CSVEGVAGEGKSYEQYF. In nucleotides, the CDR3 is TGCAGCGTTGAAGGGGTCGCCGGGGAGGGTAAAAGCTACGAGCAGTACTTC.

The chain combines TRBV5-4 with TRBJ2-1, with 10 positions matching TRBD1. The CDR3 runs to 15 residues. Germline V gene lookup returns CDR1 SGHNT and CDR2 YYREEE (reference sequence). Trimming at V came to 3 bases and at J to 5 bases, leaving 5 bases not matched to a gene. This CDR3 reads CASSWDRGSDNEQFF. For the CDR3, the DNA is TGTGCCAGCAGCTGGGACAGGGGTTCTGACAATGAGCAGTTCTTC.

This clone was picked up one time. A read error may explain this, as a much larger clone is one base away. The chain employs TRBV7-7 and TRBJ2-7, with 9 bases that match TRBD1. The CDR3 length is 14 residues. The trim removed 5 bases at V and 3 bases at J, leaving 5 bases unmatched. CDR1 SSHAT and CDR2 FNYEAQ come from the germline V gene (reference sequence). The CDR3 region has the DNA TGTGCCAGCAGCCCCGGGACAGGGCTCTACGAGCAGTACTTC. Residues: CASSPGTGLYEQYF.

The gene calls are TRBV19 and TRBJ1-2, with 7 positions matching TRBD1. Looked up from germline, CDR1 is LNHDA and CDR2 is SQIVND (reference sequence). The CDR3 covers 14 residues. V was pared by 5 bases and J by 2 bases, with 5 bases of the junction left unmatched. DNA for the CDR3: TGTGCCAGTAGTCCGCCGGGACAGAACTATGGCTACACCTTC. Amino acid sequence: CASSPPGQNYGYTF.

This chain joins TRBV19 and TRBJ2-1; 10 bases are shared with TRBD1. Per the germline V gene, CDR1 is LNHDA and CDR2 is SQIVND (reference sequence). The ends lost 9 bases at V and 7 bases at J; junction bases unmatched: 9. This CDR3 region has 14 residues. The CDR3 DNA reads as TGTGCCAGCCAAAAGGGGACAGGGGTGAATGAGCAGTTCTTC. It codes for CASQKGTGVNEQFF. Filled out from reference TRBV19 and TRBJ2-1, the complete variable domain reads DGGITQSPKYLFRKEGQNVTLSCEQNLNHDAMYWYRQDPGQGLRLIYYSQIVNDFQKGDIAEGYSVSREKKESFPLTVTSAQKNPTAFYLCASQKGTGVNEQFFGPGTRLTVL.

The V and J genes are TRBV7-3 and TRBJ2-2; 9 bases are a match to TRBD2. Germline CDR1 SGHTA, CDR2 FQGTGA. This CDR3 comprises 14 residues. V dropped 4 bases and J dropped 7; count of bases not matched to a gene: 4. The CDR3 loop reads CASSSGLAVGELFF. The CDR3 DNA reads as TGTGCCAGCAGCTCGGGACTAGCCGTCGGGGAGCTGTTTTTT.

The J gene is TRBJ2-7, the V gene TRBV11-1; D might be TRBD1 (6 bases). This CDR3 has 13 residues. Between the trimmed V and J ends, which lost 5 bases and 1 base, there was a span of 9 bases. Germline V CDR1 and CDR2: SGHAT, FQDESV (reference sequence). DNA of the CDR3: TGTGCCAGCAGCCCCGGGACATCCTACGAGCAGTACTTC. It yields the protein CASSPGTSYEQYF.

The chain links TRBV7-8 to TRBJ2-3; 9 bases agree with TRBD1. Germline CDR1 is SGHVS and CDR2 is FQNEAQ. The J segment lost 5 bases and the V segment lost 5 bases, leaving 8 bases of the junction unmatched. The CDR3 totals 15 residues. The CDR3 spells CASSPRDRVIDTQYF. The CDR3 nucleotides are TGTGCCAGCAGCCCACGGGACAGGGTCATAGATACGCAGTATTTT.

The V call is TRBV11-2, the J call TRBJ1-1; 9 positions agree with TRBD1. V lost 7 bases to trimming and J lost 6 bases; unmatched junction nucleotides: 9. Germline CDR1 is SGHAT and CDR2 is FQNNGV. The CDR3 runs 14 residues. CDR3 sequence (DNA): TGTGCCAGCAATACACAGGGGGCTATCGCTGAAGCTTTCTTT. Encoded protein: CASNTQGAIAEAFF.

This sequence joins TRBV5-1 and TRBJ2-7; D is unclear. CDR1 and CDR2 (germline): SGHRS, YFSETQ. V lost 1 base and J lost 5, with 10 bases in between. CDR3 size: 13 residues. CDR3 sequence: CASSLNSLDEQYF. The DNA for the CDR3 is TGCGCCAGCAGCTTGAACAGCTTAGACGAGCAGTACTTC.

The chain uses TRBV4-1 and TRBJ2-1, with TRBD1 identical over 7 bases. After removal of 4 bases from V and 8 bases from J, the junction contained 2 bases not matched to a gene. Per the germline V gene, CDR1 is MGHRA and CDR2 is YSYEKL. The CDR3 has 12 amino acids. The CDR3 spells CASSPTGHEQFF. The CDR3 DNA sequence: TGCGCCAGCAGCCCGACAGGGCATGAGCAGTTCTTC.

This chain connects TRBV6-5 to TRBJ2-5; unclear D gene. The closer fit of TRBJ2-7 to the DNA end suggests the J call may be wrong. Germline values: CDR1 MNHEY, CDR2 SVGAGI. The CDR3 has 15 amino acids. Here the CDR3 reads CASSYSPGSSYEQYF. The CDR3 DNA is TGTGCCAGCAGTTACTCGCCCGGTAGCTCCTACGAGCAGTACTTC.

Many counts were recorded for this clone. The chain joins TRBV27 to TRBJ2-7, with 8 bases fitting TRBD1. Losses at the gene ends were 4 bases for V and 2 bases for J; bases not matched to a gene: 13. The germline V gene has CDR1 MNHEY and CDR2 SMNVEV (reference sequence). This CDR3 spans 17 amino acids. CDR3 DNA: TGTGCCAGCAGTTCCCCCCATGGAGGGACAGGAACCTACGAGCAGTACTTC. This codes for CASSSPHGGTGTYEQYF.

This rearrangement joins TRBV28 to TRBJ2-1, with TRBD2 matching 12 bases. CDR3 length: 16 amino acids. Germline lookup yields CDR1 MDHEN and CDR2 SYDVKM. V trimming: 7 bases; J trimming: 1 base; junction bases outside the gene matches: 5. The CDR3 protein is CASTGTSGPSYNEQFF. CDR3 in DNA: TGTGCCAGCACCGGGACTAGCGGGCCTTCCTACAATGAGCAGTTCTTC.

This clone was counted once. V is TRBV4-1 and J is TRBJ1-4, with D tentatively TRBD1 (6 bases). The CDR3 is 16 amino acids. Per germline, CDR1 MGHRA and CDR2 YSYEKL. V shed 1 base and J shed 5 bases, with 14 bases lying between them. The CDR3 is CASSQGPGGENEKLFF. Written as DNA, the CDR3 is TGCGCCAGCAGCCAAGGGCCTGGGGGCGAGAATGAAAAACTGTTTTTT.

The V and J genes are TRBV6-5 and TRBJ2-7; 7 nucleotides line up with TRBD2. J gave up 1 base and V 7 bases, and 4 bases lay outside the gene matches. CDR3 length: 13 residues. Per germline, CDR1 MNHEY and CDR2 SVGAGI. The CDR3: CASIGGTSYEQYF. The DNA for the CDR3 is TGTGCCAGCATCGGGGGGACTTCCTACGAGCAGTACTTC.